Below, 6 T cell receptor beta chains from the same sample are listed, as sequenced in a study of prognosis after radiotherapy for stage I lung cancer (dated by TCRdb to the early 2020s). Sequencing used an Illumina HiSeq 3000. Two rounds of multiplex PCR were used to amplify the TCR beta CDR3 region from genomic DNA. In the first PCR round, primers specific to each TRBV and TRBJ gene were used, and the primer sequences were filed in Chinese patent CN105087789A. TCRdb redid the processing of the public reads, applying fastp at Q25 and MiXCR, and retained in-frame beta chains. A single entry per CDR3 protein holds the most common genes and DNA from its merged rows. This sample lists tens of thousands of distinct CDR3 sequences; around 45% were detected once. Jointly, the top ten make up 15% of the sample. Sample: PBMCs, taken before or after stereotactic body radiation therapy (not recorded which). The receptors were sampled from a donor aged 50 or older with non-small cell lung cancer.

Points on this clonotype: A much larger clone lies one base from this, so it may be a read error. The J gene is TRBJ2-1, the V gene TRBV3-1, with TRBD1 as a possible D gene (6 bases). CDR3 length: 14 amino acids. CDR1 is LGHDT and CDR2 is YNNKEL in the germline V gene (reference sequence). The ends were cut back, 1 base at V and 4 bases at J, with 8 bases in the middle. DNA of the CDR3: TGTGCCAGCAGCCAAGGGACAGAGTACAATGAGCAGTTCTTC. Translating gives CASSQGTEYNEQFF.

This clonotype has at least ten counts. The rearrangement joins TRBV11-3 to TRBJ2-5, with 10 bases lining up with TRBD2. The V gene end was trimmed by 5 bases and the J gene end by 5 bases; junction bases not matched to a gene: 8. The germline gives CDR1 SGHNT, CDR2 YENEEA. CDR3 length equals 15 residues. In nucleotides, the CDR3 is TGTGCCAGCAGCGGCGGTCAAGCGGGAGGGGAGACCCAGTACTTC. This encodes CASSGGQAGGETQYF.

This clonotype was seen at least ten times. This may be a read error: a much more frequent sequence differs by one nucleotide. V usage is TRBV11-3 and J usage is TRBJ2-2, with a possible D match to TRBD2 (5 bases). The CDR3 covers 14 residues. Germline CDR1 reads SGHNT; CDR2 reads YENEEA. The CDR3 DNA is TGTGCCAGCAGCCCCCGTTTGAACACCGGGGAGCCGTTTTTT. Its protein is CASSPRLNTGEPFF.

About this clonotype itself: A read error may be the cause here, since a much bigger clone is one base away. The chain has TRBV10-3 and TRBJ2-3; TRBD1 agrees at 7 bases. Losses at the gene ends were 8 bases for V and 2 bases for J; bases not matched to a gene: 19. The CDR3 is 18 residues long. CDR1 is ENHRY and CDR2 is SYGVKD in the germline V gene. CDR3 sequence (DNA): TGTGCCATCCGGGGAACAGGGGCCAATGCTTCCAACACAGATACGCAGTATTTT. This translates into CAIRGTGANASNTDTQYF.

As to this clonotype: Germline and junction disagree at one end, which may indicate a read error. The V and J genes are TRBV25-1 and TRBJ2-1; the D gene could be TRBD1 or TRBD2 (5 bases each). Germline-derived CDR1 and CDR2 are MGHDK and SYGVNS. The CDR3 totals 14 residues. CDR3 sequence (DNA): TGTGCCAGCAGTTTGATCGGGGACGGTAATGAGCAGTTATTC. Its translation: CASSLIGDGNEQLF.

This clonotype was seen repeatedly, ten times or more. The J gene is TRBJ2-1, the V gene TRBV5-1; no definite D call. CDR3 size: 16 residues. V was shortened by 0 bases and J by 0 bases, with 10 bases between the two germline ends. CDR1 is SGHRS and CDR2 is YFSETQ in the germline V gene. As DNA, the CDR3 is TGCGCCAGCAGCTTGGATAGGGCTAGCTCCTACAATGAGCAGTTCTTC. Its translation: CASSLDRASSYNEQFF.